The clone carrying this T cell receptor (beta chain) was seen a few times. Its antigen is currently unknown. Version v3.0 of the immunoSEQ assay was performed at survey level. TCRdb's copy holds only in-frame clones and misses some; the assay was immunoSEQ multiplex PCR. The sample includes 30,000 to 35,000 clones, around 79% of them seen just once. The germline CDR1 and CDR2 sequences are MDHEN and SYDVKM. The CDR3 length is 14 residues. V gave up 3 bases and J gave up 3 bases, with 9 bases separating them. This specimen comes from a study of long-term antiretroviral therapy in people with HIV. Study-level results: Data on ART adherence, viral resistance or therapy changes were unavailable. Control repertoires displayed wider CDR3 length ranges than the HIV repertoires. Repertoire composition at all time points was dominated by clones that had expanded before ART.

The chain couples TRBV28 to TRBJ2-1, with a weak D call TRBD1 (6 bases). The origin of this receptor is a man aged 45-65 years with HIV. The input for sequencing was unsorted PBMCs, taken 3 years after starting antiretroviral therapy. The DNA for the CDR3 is TGTGCCAGCAGTTTCAGGGGCGTCTACAATGAGCAGTTCTTC. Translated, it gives CASSFRGVYNEQFF.